The 11 T cell receptor beta chains below come from one sample, sequenced in a study of human T cells and chemical hapten exposure. TCRdb re-derived calls from the RACE reads in MiXCR, one entry per CDR3 protein. The profile covers around 300,000 distinct CDR3 sequences, with around 7% appearing a single time and 8% to 9% taken by the ten largest. As for time point: patch test 1, 2 weeks after DPC sensitization. As to treatment: therapeutic diphenylcyclopropenone sensitization with weekly scalp DPC. The material sequenced was whole blood, taken in connection with sensitization to the hapten diphenylcyclopropenone (DPC). The receptors derive from a young woman with alopecia areata. Some clones in this sample may be carry-over from other donors' samples.

J is TRBJ2-3 and V is TRBV4-2; TRBD2 might be the D (7 bases). Deletions cut 0 bases from V and 4 bases from J, with 11 bases between. There are 15 residues in the CDR3. Germline CDR1 LGHNA, CDR2 YNFKEQ. CDR3 coding DNA: TGTGCCAGCAGCCAAGATCGGGGGGCTGCAGATACGCAGTATTTT. It specifies CASSQDRGAADTQYF.

This clonotype was counted ten times or more. The V and J genes are TRBV10-3 and TRBJ1-6; 8 nucleotides match TRBD1. J lost 8 bases, V lost 6 bases, and 6 bases had no gene match. CDR1 is ENHRY and CDR2 is SYGVKD in the germline V gene. CDR3 length: 14 amino acids. For the CDR3, the DNA is TGTGCCATCAGCTCAGACAGGGGTGATTCACCCCTCCACTTT. It is translated as CAISSDRGDSPLHF.

This rearrangement joins TRBV11-2 to TRBJ2-3, with D tentatively TRBD2 (5 bases). The germline V gene encodes CDR1 SGHAT and CDR2 FQNNGV. Trimming left V 1 base short and J 4 bases short, with 9 bases between. This CDR3 comprises 14 residues. The chain's CDR3 is CASSLGMRADTQYF. The CDR3 DNA follows: TGTGCCAGCAGCTTAGGGATGAGGGCAGATACGCAGTATTTT. Drawing the rest from reference TRBV11-2 and TRBJ2-3, the complete variable domain is EAGVAQSPRYKIIEKRQSVAFWCNPISGHATLYWYQQILGQGPKLLIQFQNNGVVDDSQLPKDRFSAERLKGVDSTLKIQPAKLEDSAVYLCASSLGMRADTQYFGPGTRLTVL.

This clonotype was found a few times. The rearrangement joins TRBV18 to TRBJ2-1; 9 bases agree with TRBD1. V was clipped by 0 bases and J by 2 bases; unmatched bases: 2. The CDR3 runs 16 residues. Germline CDR1 reads KGHSH; CDR2 reads LQKENI. CDR3 in DNA: TGTGCCAGCTCACCACCCGGGACAGGGACCTACAATGAGCAGTTCTTC. Translation gives CASSPPGTGTYNEQFF. The whole variable domain, filled in from reference TRBV18 and TRBJ2-1, reads NAGVMQNPRHLVRRRGQEARLRCSPMKGHSHVYWYRQLPEEGLKFMVYLQKENIIDESGMPKERFSAEFPKEGPSILRIQQVVRGDSAAYFCASSPPGTGTYNEQFFGPGTRLTVL.

This clonotype has just a few counts. V and J are TRBV2 and TRBJ1-5; no clear D gene. The V end was cut by 0 bases, the J end by 8 bases, with 11 bases between. The CDR3 runs 14 residues. Germline CDR1 and CDR2: SNHLY and FYNNEI. The CDR3 nucleotides are TGTGCCAGCAGTGAAGCGCTTCGGGGTGAGCCCCAGCATTTT. It encodes CASSEALRGEPQHF.

The V and J genes are TRBV28 and TRBJ2-5; a possible D gene is TRBD2 (6 bases). V lost 6 bases and J lost 4, with 15 bases in between. Germline loops: CDR1 MDHEN, CDR2 SYDVKM. The CDR3 contains 14 residues. The CDR3 here is CASSLPGLGETQYF. CDR3 coding DNA: TGTGCCAGCAGCTTGCCGGGACTGGGAGAGACCCAGTACTTC. Full variable domain (missing parts from reference TRBV28 and TRBJ2-5): DVKVTQSSRYLVKRTGEKVFLECVQDMDHENMFWYRQDPGLGLRLIYFSYDVKMKEKGDIPEGYSVSREKKERFSLILESASTNQTSMYLCASSLPGLGETQYFGPGTRLLVL.

V gene TRBV6-1 combines with J gene TRBJ1-1, with D possibly matching TRBD1 (6 bases). V lost 3 bases and J lost 1, with 12 bases in between. In germline, CDR1 is MNHNS, CDR2 SASEGT. This CDR3 is 15 amino acids long. The CDR3 loop is CASSEGANANTEAFF. The CDR3 DNA is TGTGCCAGCAGTGAGGGGGCCAATGCGAACACTGAAGCTTTCTTT.

This clonotype was seen only a few times. J is TRBJ2-3 and V is TRBV4-3; the match to TRBD1 covers 8 bases. CDR1 is LGHNA, CDR2 YSLEER, per germline. J gave up 4 bases and V 4 bases, and 10 bases lay outside the gene matches. CDR3 length: 16 residues. The CDR3 here is CASSLASRTGPDTQYF. The CDR3 DNA reads TGCGCCAGCAGCCTGGCCTCGCGGACAGGGCCAGATACGCAGTATTTT.

The J gene is TRBJ1-5, the V gene TRBV6-6; D is possibly TRBD1 (6 bases). V lost 2 bases to trimming and J lost 6 bases, with 23 bases between them. The length of the CDR3 is 18 residues. Germline CDR1 reads MNHNY; CDR2 reads SVGAGI (reference sequence). The CDR3 DNA is TGTGCCAGCAGTTACCCGGAGGGGGGGCGCAGGGAAGGTCAGCCCCAGCATTTT. Encoded protein: CASSYPEGGRREGQPQHF.

Only a few counts were recorded for this clonotype. The chain recombines TRBV9 with TRBJ2-7; 8 bases are a match to TRBD2. Germline values: CDR1 SGDLS, CDR2 YYNGEE. This CDR3 has 15 residues. The V and J ends lost 3 bases and 2 bases, in that order; junction bases with no gene match: 7. The CDR3: CASSAGTSFTYEQYF. The CDR3 DNA sequence: TGTGCCAGCAGCGCCGGGACTAGTTTTACCTACGAGCAGTACTTC.

This clonotype has ten or more counts. The rearrangement uses TRBV6-1 and TRBJ2-3; 13 bases are a match to TRBD2. Germline CDR1 is MNHNS and CDR2 is SASEGT. The CDR3 loop spans 18 amino acids. Germline trimming cut 6 bases from V and 7 bases from J; bases unmatched to any gene: 16. The CDR3 sequence: CASRRKPGLAGSIHTQYF. The CDR3 nucleotides are TGTGCCAGCAGAAGGAAACCGGGACTAGCGGGGTCTATCCATACGCAGTATTTT.